This T cell receptor (beta chain) comes out of a study of vaccination effects on CD4 cells after COVID-19. Whole-study findings and limits: After vaccination, at late timepoints, clones induced by infection and by vaccine contracted markedly.

Clones were sequenced by immunoSEQ multiplex PCR, and TCRdb holds only the in-frame ones, with some missing. The table shows roughly 56,000 clones, with around three quarters occurring only once. Isolating CD4+ T cells followed 9 to 11 days of culture. Losses at the gene ends were 4 bases for V and 4 bases for J; bases not matched to a gene: 8. The CDR3 consists of 16 residues. The germline V gene has CDR1 SGHAT and CDR2 FQNNGV. This clone was observed a single time. What it binds is not known. Sample: CD4+ T cells from PBMCs cultured without peptide, taken before COVID-19 vaccination. V usage is TRBV11-2 and J usage is TRBJ2-1; 9 bases line up with TRBD1. The origin of this receptor is a human donor who received a COVID-19 vaccine. In DNA, the CDR3 is TGTGCCAGCAGCTCGTTCCGGGACAGGGATTACAATGAGCAGTTCTTC. This encodes CASSSFRDRDYNEQFF.